These 14 T cell receptor beta chains originate from one sample sequenced in a study of blood T cell repertoires in COVID-19. Sequencing used immunoSEQ multiplex PCR; TCRdb keeps in-frame clones, though not all of them. The table lists roughly 250,000 clones, approximately 90% of them singletons. Sequenced material: peripheral blood. The source is a middle-aged woman who had recovered from COVID-19.

The table lists this clone with a few counts. The chain is built from TRBV13 and TRBJ2-7; 9 bases agree with TRBD1. Germline V lookup: CDR1 PRHDT, CDR2 FYEKMQ (reference sequence). The CDR3 has 16 amino acids. The ends lost 0 bases at V and 6 bases at J; junction bases unmatched: 9. The CDR3 DNA sequence: TGTGCCAGCAGCTTAGGGGCCGGGACAGGGCTCCCCGAGCAGTACTTC. Protein sequence: CASSLGAGTGLPEQYF.

The rearrangement uses TRBV5-4 and TRBJ1-1, with 9 bases matching TRBD1. The CDR3 loop spans 14 amino acids. V dropped 4 bases and J dropped 1; count of bases not matched to a gene: 2. Germline V gene sequence: CDR1 SGHNT, CDR2 YYREEE (reference sequence). The chain's CDR3 is CASSPGQGNTEAFF. Here the CDR3 DNA reads TGTGCCAGCAGCCCGGGACAGGGGAACACTGAAGCTTTCTTT. Together with reference TRBV5-4 and TRBJ1-1, the CDR3 gives the full variable domain: ETGVTQSPTHLIKTRGQQVTLRCSSQSGHNTVSWYQQALGQGPQFIFQYYREEENGRGNFPPRFSGLQFPNYSSELNVNALELDDSALYLCASSPGQGNTEAFFGQGTRLTVV.

V is TRBV2 and J is TRBJ2-3; perhaps TRBD2 as D (6 bases). Trimming pared 5 bases from V and 0 bases from J, leaving 12 bases between. This CDR3 is 15 amino acids long. Germline CDR1 is SNHLY and CDR2 is FYNNEI. In nucleotides, the CDR3 is TGTGCCAGCAGTTCGCACGGGACTAGCACAGATACGCAGTATTTT. This encodes CASSSHGTSTDTQYF.

This clone was detected once. V is TRBV19 and J is TRBJ2-7; the match to TRBD2 covers 13 bases. CDR1 and CDR2 from the germline V gene are LNHDA and SQIVND (reference sequence). V shed 6 bases, J shed 6 bases, and the junction held 11 bases outside the gene matches. There are 16 residues in the CDR3. The DNA of the CDR3 is TGTGCCAGTAGCACAGGACTAGCGGGAGTGGTATTCGAGCAGTACTTC. Protein: CASSTGLAGVVFEQYF.

The chain recombines TRBV30 with TRBJ2-5; 7 bases line up with TRBD2. CDR3 length: 15 residues. Germline trimming cut 4 bases from V and 5 bases from J; bases unmatched to any gene: 13. CDR1 is GTSNPN and CDR2 is SVGIG in the germline V gene (reference sequence). This CDR3 reads CAWNPPSGTRETQYF. In DNA, the CDR3 is TGTGCCTGGAACCCACCCAGCGGGACTCGGGAGACCCAGTACTTC.

The chain carries TRBV5-4 and TRBJ1-1, with 11 bases that match TRBD1. CDR3 length: 14 amino acids. The germline V gene has CDR1 SGHNT and CDR2 YYREEE (reference sequence). The V gene end was trimmed by 4 bases and the J gene end by 3 bases; junction bases not matched to a gene: 2. CDR3 sequence: CASSPGQGDTEAFF. The DNA of the CDR3 is TGTGCCAGCAGCCCGGGACAGGGGGACACTGAAGCTTTCTTT. Together with reference TRBV5-4 and TRBJ1-1, the CDR3 gives the full variable domain: ETGVTQSPTHLIKTRGQQVTLRCSSQSGHNTVSWYQQALGQGPQFIFQYYREEENGRGNFPPRFSGLQFPNYSSELNVNALELDDSALYLCASSPGQGDTEAFFGQGTRLTVV.

The rearrangement links TRBV5-4 to TRBJ2-2; 10 positions agree with TRBD1. CDR1 and CDR2 from the germline V gene are SGHNT and YYREEE (reference sequence). With 4 bases clipped from V and 6 bases from J, the junction kept 9 bases outside the gene matches. This CDR3 region has 16 residues. The chain's CDR3 is CASSQGDRGFPGELFF. CDR3 DNA: TGTGCCAGCAGCCAAGGGGACAGGGGCTTCCCCGGGGAGCTGTTTTTT.

This clone was detected once. The rearrangement links TRBV19 to TRBJ1-5; TRBD1 matches at 8 bases. The junction had 10 bases not matched to a gene; V was cut back by 5 bases and J by 7 bases. In germline, CDR1 is LNHDA, CDR2 SQIVND (reference sequence). CDR3 length equals 15 residues. The CDR3 DNA is TGTGCCAGTAGTCCCGGACAGGGCCCGGGGCAGCCCCAGCATTTT. Amino acids: CASSPGQGPGQPQHF.

The V and J genes are TRBV19 and TRBJ2-1; TRBD2 matches at 8 bases. Germline V lookup: CDR1 LNHDA, CDR2 SQIVND (reference sequence). V trimming: 1 base; J trimming: 3 bases; junction bases outside the gene matches: 5. This CDR3 region has 16 residues. DNA of the CDR3: TGTGCCAGTAGTATAGTTGCGACTAGCGTCTACAATGAGCAGTTCTTC. Its protein is CASSIVATSVYNEQFF.

The gene calls are TRBV12-3 or TRBV12-4 and TRBJ1-1, with D possibly matching TRBD1 (5 bases). The CDR3 spans 11 residues. Trimming took off 5 bases at V and 11 bases at J, with 12 bases between the two ends. The CDR3 spells CASSGGVRAFF. CDR3 nucleotide sequence: TGTGCCAGCAGTGGGGGGGTGAGGGCTTTCTTT.

The rearrangement links TRBV30 to TRBJ1-6; TRBD1 matches at 8 bases. CDR1 and CDR2 (germline): GTSNPN, SVGIG (reference sequence). With 0 bases clipped from V and 9 bases from J, the junction kept 4 bases outside the gene matches. CDR3 size: 14 residues. Written as DNA, the CDR3 is TGTGCCTGGAGTGTCCGCAGGGGGCCTTCACCCCTCCACTTT. It translates to CAWSVRRGPSPLHF.

The chain links TRBV7-9 to TRBJ2-7; the match to TRBD2 covers 9 bases. Germline V CDR1 and CDR2: SEHNR, FQNEAQ (reference sequence). CDR3 length: 16 amino acids. V trimming: 7 bases; J trimming: 5 bases; junction bases outside the gene matches: 15. CDR3 DNA sequence: TGTGCCAGCACCCCCGTAGCGGGAGAACGCCTCCACGAGCAGTACTTC. Translation gives CASTPVAGERLHEQYF.

The V and J genes are TRBV10-2 and TRBJ1-6; D not certain. Germline loops: CDR1 WSHSY, CDR2 SAAADI. This CDR3 comprises 12 residues. With 7 bases removed from V and 8 bases from J, the gap between germline ends came to 9 bases. Written as DNA, the CDR3 is TGCGCCAGCACCCTGGGCGATTCACCCCTCCACTTT. It translates to CASTLGDSPLHF.

This clone has more than one count but fewer than ten. The J gene is TRBJ2-6, the V gene TRBV4-3; D gene ambiguous. The V end lost 3 bases, the J end lost 0 bases, and 6 bases lay between the germline ends. Germline assignment: CDR1 LGHNA and CDR2 YSLEER. CDR3 length: 15 amino acids. The CDR3 coding sequence is TGCGCCAGCAGCCAGCACACCTCTGGGGCCAACGTCCTGACTTTC. Translated: CASSQHTSGANVLTF.